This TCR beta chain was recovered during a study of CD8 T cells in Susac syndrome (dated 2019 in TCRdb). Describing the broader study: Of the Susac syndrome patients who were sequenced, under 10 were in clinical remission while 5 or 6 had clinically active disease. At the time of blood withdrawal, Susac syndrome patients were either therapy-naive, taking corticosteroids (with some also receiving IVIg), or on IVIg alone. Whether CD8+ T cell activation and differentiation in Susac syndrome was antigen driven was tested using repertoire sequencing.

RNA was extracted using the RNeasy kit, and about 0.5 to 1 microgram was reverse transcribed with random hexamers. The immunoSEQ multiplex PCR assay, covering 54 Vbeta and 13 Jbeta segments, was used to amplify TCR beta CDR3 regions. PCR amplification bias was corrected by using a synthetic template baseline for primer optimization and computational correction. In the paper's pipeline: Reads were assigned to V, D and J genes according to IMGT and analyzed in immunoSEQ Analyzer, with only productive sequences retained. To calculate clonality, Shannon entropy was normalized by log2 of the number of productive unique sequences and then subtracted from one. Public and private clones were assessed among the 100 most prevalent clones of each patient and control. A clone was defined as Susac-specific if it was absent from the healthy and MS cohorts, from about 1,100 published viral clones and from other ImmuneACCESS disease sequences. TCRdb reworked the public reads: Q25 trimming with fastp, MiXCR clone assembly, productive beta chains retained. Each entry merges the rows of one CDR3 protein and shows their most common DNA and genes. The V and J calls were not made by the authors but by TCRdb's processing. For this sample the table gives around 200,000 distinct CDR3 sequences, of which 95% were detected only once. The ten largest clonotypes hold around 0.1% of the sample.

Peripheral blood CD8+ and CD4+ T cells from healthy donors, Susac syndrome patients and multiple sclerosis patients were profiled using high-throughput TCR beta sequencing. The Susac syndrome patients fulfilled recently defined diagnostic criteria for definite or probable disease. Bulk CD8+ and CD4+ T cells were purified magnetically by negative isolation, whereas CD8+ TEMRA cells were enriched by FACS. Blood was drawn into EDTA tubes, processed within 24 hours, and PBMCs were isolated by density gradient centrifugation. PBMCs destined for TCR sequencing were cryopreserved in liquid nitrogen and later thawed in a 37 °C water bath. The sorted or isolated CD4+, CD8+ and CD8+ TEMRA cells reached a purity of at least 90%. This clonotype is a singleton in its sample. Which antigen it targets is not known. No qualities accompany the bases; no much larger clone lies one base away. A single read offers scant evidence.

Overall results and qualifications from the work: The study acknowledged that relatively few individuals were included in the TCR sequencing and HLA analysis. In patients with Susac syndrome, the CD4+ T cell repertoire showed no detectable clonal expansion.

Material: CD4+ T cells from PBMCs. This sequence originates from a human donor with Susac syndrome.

The bases are TGTGCCAGCAGCCCAGGGATGAGGAACACTGAAGCTTTCTTT. Translation gives CASSPGMRNTEAFF. The chain is assembled from TRBV9 and TRBJ1-1; a tentative D call is TRBD1 (5 bases match). V is cut by 4 bases and J by 1 base, and the space between the germline ends is 11 bases. There are 14 amino acids in the CDR3, from cysteine to phenylalanine inclusive. Only the CDR3 DNA is retained, 42 bases long and in frame from the first base. Reading the germline V gene gives CDR1 SGDLS and CDR2 YYNGEE.